Listed here are 3 T cell receptor beta chains from one sample, sequenced in a study of blood T cell repertoires in COVID-19. Using immunoSEQ multiplex PCR, the repertoire was profiled, and TCRdb retains in-frame clones only, with some absent. This sample has about 210,000 clones, with around 80% found just once. Sequencing was performed on peripheral blood. Source of these receptors: a woman between 70 and 85 years old with acute or convalescent COVID-19.

The gene calls are TRBV7-3 and TRBJ2-1; 8 bases agree with TRBD2. V trimming: 5 bases; J trimming: 9 bases; junction bases outside the gene matches: 9. CDR1 is SGHTA, CDR2 FQGTGA, per germline. The CDR3 totals 14 residues. The CDR3 DNA sequence: TGTGCCAGCAGCCTGTGGACCAGCGGGGGTGAGCAGTTCTTC. Translating gives CASSLWTSGGEQFF. Filled out from reference TRBV7-3 and TRBJ2-1, the complete variable domain reads GAGVSQTPSNKVTEKGKYVELRCDPISGHTALYWYRQSLGQGPEFLIYFQGTGAADDSGLPNDRFFAVRPEGSVSTLKIQRTERGDSAVYLCASSLWTSGGEQFFGPGTRLTVL.

The chain links TRBV3-1 (or the pseudogene TRBV3-2) to TRBJ2-7, with 7 bases matching TRBD1. The germline CDR1 and CDR2 sequences are LGHDT and YNNKEL (reference sequence). V shed 1 base, J shed 7 bases, and the junction held 7 bases outside the gene matches. This CDR3 is 14 amino acids long. The CDR3 nucleotides read TGTGCCAGCAGCCAAGGTCAGGGGGTGGGGGAGCAGTACTTC. This gives the protein CASSQGQGVGEQYF.

The rearrangement uses TRBV10-3 and TRBJ1-5; maybe TRBD1 (5 bases). CDR3 size: 14 residues. CDR1 is ENHRY and CDR2 is SYGVKD in the germline V gene. The V end was cut by 5 bases, the J end by 8 bases, with 16 bases between. CDR3 nucleotide sequence: TGTGCCATCAGTCTGGGGGGGATTGGGGAGCCCCAGCATTTT. This codes for CAISLGGIGEPQHF.